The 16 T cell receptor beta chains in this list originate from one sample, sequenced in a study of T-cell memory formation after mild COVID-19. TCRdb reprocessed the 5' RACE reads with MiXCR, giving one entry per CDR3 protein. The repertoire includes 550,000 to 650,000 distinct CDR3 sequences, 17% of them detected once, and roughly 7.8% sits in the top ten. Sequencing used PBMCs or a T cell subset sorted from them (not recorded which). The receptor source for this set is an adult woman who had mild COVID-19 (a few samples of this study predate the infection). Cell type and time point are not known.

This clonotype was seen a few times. CDR3 loop: CASSQGGAGISNQPQHF. As DNA, the CDR3 is TGTGCCAGCAGCCAAGGAGGGGCAGGGATAAGCAATCAGCCCCAGCATTTT. The V gene is TRBV4-2, the J gene TRBJ1-5; the D gene is possibly TRBD1 (5 bases). Germline CDR1 is LGHNA and CDR2 is YNFKEQ. The CDR3 has 17 residues. V was clipped by 1 base and J by 1 base, with 14 bases between them.

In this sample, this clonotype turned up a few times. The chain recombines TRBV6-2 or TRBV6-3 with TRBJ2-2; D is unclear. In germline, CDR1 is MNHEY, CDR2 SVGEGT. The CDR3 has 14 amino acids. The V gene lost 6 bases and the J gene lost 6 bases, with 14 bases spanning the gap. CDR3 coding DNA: TGTGCCAGCAGAGGTTTTGGTTCTGCCGGGGAGCTGTTTTTT. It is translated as CASRGFGSAGELFF.

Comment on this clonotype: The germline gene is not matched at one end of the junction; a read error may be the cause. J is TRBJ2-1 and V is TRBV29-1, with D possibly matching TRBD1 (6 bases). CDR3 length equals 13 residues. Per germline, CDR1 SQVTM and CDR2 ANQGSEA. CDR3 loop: CSADRLSCNEQFF. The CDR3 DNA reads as TGCAGCGCGGACAGACTATCCTGCAATGAGCAGTTCTTC.

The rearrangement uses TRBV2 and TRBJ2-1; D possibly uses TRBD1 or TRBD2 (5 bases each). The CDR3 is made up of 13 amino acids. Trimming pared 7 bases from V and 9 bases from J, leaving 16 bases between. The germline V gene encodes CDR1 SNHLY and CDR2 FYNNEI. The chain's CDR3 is CASTLLRDGEQFF. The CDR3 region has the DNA TGTGCCAGCACCTTACTCCGGGACGGTGAGCAGTTCTTC.

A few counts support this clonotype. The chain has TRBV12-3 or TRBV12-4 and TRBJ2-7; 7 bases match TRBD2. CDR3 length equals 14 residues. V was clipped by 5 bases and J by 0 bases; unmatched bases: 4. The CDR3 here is CASSRDYSSYEQYF. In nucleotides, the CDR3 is TGTGCCAGCAGTCGGGACTACAGCTCCTACGAGCAGTACTTC.

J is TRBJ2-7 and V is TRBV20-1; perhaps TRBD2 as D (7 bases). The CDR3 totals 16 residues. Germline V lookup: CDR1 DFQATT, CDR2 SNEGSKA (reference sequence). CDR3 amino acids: CPTAGASLVKPYEQYF. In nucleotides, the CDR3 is TGCCCCACGGCGGGGGCCTCCCTTGTAAAACCATACGAGCAGTACTTC.

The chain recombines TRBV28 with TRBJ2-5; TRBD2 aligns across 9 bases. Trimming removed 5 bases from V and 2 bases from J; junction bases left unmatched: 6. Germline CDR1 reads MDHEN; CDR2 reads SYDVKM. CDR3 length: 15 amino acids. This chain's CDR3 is CASSPSGRQQETQYF. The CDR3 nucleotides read TGTGCCAGCAGTCCCAGCGGGAGGCAACAAGAGACCCAGTACTTC.

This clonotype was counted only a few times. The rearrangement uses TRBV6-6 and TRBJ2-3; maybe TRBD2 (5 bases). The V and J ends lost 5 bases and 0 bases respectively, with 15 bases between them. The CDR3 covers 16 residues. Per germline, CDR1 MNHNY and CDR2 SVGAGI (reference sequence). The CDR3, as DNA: TGTGCCAGCAGTATCCCACCGGGATGGAGCACAGATACGCAGTATTTT. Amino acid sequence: CASSIPPGWSTDTQYF.

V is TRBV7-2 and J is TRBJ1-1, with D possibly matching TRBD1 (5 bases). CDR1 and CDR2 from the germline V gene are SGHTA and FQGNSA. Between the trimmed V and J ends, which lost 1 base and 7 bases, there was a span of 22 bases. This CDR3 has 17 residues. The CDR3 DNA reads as TGTGCCAGCAGCTTAGGTGGCTGGTTTGGGGGGTTGGGTGAAGCTTTCTTT. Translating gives CASSLGGWFGGLGEAFF.

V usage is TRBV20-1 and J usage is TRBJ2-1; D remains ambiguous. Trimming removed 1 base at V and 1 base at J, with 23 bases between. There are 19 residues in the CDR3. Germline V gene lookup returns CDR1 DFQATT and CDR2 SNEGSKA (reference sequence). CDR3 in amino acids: CSARANTISLGGSYNEQFF. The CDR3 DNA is TGCAGTGCTAGAGCTAATACTATATCTCTCGGCGGATCCTACAATGAGCAGTTCTTC.

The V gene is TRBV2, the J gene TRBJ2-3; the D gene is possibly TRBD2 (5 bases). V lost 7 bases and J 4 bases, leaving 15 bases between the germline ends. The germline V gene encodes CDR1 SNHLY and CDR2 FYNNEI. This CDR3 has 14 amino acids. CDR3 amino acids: CASTPGGLPDTQYF. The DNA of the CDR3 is TGTGCCAGCACCCCCGGCGGGCTTCCAGATACGCAGTATTTT.

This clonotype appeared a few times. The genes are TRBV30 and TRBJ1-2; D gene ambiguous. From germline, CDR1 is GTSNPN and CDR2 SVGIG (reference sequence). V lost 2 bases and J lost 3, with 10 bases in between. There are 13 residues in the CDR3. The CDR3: CAWSSQLYYGYTF. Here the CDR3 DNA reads TGTGCCTGGAGTTCCCAGCTCTACTATGGCTACACCTTC.

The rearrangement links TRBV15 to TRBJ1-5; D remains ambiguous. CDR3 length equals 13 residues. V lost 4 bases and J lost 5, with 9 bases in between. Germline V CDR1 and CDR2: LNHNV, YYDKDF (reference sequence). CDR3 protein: CATSTDNYQPQHF. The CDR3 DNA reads TGTGCCACCAGCACCGATAATTATCAGCCCCAGCATTTT.

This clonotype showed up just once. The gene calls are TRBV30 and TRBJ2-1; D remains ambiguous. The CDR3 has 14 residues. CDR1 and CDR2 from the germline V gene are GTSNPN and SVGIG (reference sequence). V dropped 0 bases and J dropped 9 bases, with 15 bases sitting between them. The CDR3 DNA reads TGTGCCTGGAGTGTCCGTCTAAAGAATGGTGAGCAGTTCTTC. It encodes CAWSVRLKNGEQFF.

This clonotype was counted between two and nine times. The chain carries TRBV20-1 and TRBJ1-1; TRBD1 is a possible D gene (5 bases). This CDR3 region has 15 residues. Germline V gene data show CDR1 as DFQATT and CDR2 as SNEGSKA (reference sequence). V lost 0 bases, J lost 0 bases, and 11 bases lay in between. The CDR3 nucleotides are TGCAGTGCTAGAGAGCCAGGACACTTGAACACTGAAGCTTTCTTT. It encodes CSAREPGHLNTEAFF.

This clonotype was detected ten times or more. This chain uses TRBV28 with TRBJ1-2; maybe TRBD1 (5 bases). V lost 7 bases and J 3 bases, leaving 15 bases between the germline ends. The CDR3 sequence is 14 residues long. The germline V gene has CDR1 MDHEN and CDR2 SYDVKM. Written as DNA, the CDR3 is TGTGCCAGCACCTTGGGGACGGATTACTATGGCTACACCTTC. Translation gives CASTLGTDYYGYTF.